This T cell receptor (beta chain) was retrieved from a study of multiple sclerosis patients with progressive multifocal leukoencephalopathy. Study-level findings and limits: Clones expanded at PML were already present before and during natalizumab.

Note on this clone: Its antigen is not known.

The CDR3 sequence is 14 residues long. The V and J ends lost 3 bases and 4 bases respectively, with 12 bases between them. The germline gives CDR1 SNHLY, CDR2 FYNNEI. Time point reported: time of PML onset. Assay used: immunoSEQ multiplex PCR; TCRdb lists only in-frame clones, some missing. In the table there are approximately 29,000 clones, approximately 85% of which are singletons. Sequenced material: PBMCs, taken from a patient treated with natalizumab. The V gene is TRBV2, the J gene TRBJ1-2; D call uncertain. The sequence came from a woman between 25 and 40 years old with progressive multifocal leukoencephalopathy. CDR3 sequence reads: CASSDLGLSYGYTF. As DNA, the CDR3 is TGTGCCAGCAGTGATCTAGGACTGAGCTATGGCTACACCTTC.